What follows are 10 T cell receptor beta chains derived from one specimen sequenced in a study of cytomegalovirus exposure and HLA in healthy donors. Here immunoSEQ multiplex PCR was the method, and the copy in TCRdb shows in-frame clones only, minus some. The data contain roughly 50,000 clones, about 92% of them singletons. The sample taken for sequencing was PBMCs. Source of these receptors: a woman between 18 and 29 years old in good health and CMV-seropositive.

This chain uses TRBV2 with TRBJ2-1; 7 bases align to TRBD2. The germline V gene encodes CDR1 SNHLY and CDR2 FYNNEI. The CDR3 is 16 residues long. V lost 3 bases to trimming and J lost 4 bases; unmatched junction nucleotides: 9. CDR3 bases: TGTGCCAGCAGTGACGAGAGTTTAGCGGGTTACAATGAGCAGTTCTTC. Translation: CASSDESLAGYNEQFF.

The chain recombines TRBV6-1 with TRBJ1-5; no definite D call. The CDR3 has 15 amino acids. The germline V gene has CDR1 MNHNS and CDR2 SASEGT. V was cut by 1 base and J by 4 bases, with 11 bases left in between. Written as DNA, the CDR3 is TGTGCCAGCAGTGAAGGCGTGGGCGGGAATCAGCCCCAGCATTTT. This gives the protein CASSEGVGGNQPQHF.

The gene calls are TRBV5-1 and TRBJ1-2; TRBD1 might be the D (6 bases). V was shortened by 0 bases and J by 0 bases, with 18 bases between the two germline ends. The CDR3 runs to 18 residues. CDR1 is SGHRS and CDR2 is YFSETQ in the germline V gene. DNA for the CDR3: TGCGCCAGCAGCTTGGTGGGTCCCCGGGACACGACTAACTATGGCTACACCTTC. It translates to CASSLVGPRDTTNYGYTF.

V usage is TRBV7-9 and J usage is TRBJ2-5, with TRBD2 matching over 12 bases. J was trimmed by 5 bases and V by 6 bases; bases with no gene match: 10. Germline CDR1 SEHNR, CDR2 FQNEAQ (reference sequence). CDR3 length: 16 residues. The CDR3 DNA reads TGTGCCAGCAGTAACCTAGCGGGGGGGCTCCGGGAGACCCAGTACTTC. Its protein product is CASSNLAGGLRETQYF. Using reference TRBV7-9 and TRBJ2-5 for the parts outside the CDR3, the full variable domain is DTGVSQNPRHKITKRGQNVTFRCDPISEHNRLYWYRQTLGQGPEFLTYFQNEAQLEKSRLLSDRFSAERPKGSFSTLEIQRTEQGDSAMYLCASSNLAGGLRETQYFGPGTRLLVL.

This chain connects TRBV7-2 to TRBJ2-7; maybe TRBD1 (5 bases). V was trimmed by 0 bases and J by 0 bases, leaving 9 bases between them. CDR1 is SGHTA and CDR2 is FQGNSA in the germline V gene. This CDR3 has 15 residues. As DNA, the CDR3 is TGTGCCAGCAGCTTAGCCCGACAGAGCTCCTACGAGCAGTACTTC. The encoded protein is CASSLARQSSYEQYF.

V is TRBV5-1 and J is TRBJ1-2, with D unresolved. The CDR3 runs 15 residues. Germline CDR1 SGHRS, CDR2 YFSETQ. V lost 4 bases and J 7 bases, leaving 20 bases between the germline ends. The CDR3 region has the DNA TGCGCCAGCAGCCTTGACCCTGCTTCAGGTGGTGGCTACACCTTC. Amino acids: CASSLDPASGGGYTF.

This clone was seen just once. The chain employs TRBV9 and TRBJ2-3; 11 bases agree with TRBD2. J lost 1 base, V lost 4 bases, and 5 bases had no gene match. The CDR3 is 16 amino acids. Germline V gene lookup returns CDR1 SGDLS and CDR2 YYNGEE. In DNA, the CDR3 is TGTGCCAGCAGCCCTTGGGGACTAGCGGGCACAGATACGCAGTATTTT. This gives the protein CASSPWGLAGTDTQYF.

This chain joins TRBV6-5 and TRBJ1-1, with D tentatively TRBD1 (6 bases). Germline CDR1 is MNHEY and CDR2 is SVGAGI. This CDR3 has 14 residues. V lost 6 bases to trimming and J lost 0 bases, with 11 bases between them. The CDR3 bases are TGTGCCAGCAGAACGGGACATCTGAACACTGAAGCTTTCTTT. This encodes CASRTGHLNTEAFF.

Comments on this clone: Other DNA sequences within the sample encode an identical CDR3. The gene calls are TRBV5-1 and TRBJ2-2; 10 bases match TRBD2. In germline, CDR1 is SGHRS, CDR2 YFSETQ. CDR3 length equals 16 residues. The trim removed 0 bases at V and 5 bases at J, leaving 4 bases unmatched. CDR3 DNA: TGCGCCAGCAGCTTGGACCCAGCGGGGGGGACCGGGGAGCTGTTTTTT. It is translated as CASSLDPAGGTGELFF.

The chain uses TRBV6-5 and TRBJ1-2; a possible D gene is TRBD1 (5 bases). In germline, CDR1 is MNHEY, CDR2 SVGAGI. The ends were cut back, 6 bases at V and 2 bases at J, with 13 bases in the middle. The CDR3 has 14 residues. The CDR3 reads CASRPSTVNYGYTF. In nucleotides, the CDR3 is TGTGCCAGCAGACCTTCGACAGTGAACTATGGCTACACCTTC.